Listed here are 8 T cell receptor beta chains from one sample, sequenced in a study of blood T cells in healthy people across ages. Through a sample-barcoded 5' primer and a J-beta primer mix, a second PCR was run for roughly 7 to 12 cycles. Each CDR3 protein gets one entry after TCRdb re-called the 5' RACE reads with MiXCR. The table records about 1,600,000 distinct CDR3 sequences, about 43% of them present only once. The sample was blood. The receptor source for this set is a woman aged 18-29 years in good health.

The chain is built from TRBV2 and TRBJ2-7, with TRBD1 identical over 10 bases. Germline assignment: CDR1 SNHLY and CDR2 FYNNEI. The CDR3 runs 16 residues. Losses at the gene ends were 6 bases for V and 7 bases for J; bases not matched to a gene: 15. This CDR3 is CASSASGTGDFYEQYF. The CDR3 nucleotides are TGTGCCAGCAGCGCCTCAGGGACAGGGGATTTCTATGAGCAGTACTTC.

The chain recombines TRBV20-1 with TRBJ2-1, with 7 bases aligning to TRBD2. The CDR3 contains 11 residues. J was trimmed by 14 bases and V by 5 bases; bases with no gene match: 9. Germline-derived CDR1 and CDR2 are DFQATT and SNEGSKA (reference sequence). The CDR3 DNA reads TGCAGTGCTCTCAGCGGGGCCCGGGAGTTCTTC. Translating gives CSALSGAREFF.

This clonotype was observed a handful of times. The chain joins TRBV3-1 to TRBJ2-7, with 7 bases identical to TRBD1. The V gene end was trimmed by 0 bases and the J gene end by 3 bases; junction bases not matched to a gene: 5. The CDR3 contains 15 residues. Germline assignment: CDR1 LGHDT and CDR2 YNNKEL (reference sequence). The CDR3 reads CASSQEGQLYYEQYF. CDR3 DNA: TGTGCCAGCAGCCAAGAGGGACAGTTGTACTACGAGCAGTACTTC.

The J gene is TRBJ2-5, the V gene TRBV11-2; D may be TRBD1 (5 bases). V gave up 1 base and J gave up 11 bases, with 17 bases separating them. The CDR3 runs 14 residues. The germline V gene encodes CDR1 SGHAT and CDR2 FQNNGV. The CDR3 here is CASSLVIGVHEQYF. The CDR3 DNA follows: TGTGCCAGCAGCTTAGTTATAGGGGTCCATGAGCAGTACTTC.

The V and J genes are TRBV5-1 and TRBJ2-2; D is perhaps TRBD1 (5 bases). V lost 0 bases and J lost 0, with 12 bases in between. The CDR3 has 17 residues. Looked up from germline, CDR1 is SGHRS and CDR2 is YFSETQ. CDR3 protein: CASSLGHATANTGELFF. CDR3 bases: TGCGCCAGCAGCTTGGGTCACGCGACAGCGAACACCGGGGAGCTGTTTTTT.

The chain recombines TRBV2 with TRBJ1-3, with a tentative D call TRBD1 (5 bases). The V end was cut by 4 bases, the J end by 0 bases, with 10 bases between. Per germline, CDR1 SNHLY and CDR2 FYNNEI. CDR3 length: 15 amino acids. CDR3 in amino acids: CASSADRPSGNTIYF. CDR3 nucleotides: TGTGCCAGCAGTGCCGACAGACCCTCTGGAAACACCATATATTTT.

A remark on this clonotype: It may be a read error: a sequence one base away is much more abundant. V usage is TRBV20-1 and J usage is TRBJ2-4; possibly TRBD2 for D (5 bases). Matching the DNA end better, TRBJ2-7 makes the J call doubtful. Per the germline V gene, CDR1 is DFQATT and CDR2 is SNEGSKA (reference sequence). CDR3 length: 14 residues. The chain's CDR3 is CSAPGAARACEQYF. The CDR3, as DNA: TGCAGTGCCCCAGGAGCGGCTAGGGCCTGCGAGCAGTACTTC.

This sequence joins TRBV19 and TRBJ2-1; D not certain. The length of the CDR3 is 15 residues. Germline assignment: CDR1 LNHDA and CDR2 SQIVND (reference sequence). Between the trimmed V and J ends, which lost 6 bases and 0 bases, there was a span of 12 bases. The CDR3 loop reads CASRSDGSSYNEQFF. CDR3 DNA sequence: TGTGCCAGTAGATCGGACGGCAGCTCCTACAATGAGCAGTTCTTC.